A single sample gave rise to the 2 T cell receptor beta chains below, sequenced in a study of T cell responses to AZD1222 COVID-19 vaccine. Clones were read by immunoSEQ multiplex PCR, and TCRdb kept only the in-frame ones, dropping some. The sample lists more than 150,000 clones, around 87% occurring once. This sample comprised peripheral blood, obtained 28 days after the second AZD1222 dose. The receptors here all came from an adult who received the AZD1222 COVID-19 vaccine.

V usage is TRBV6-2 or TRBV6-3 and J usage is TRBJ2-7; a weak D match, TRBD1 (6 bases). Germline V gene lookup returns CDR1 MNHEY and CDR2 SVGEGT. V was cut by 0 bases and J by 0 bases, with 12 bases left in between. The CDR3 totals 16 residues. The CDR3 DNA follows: TGTGCCAGCAGTTACTCGAAAGACAGGAGCTCCTACGAGCAGTACTTC. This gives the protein CASSYSKDRSSYEQYF.

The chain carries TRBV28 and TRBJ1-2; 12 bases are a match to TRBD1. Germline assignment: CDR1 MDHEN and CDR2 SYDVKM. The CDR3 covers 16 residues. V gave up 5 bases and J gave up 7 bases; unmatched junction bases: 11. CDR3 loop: CASSPPWGQGAGGYTF. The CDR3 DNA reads TGTGCCAGCAGTCCGCCCTGGGGACAGGGGGCGGGTGGCTACACCTTC.